This T cell receptor beta chain originates from a study of neoadjuvant anti-PD-1 for oral cavity cancer. CDR3 length: 14 residues. J gave up 5 bases and V 4 bases, and 6 bases lay outside the gene matches. Germline CDR1 reads WSHSY; CDR2 reads SAAADI. Some clones are missing from TCRdb's copy, which holds only in-frame ones; the method was immunoSEQ multiplex PCR. The table has approximately 43,000 clones, 65% to 85% seen once; the top ten hold around 4.4%. Time point indicated: after neoadjuvant nivolumab, at surgical resection. The patients had HPV-negative, locally advanced oral cavity squamous cell carcinoma.

The receptor comes from a person between 35 and 79 years old with oral cavity squamous cell carcinoma. The sequenced sample was PBMCs, obtained after nivolumab (anti-PD-1) treatment. The chain is built from TRBV10-2 and TRBJ2-5; 8 nucleotides line up with TRBD2. The CDR3 here is CASSVAGGRETQYF. The CDR3 nucleotides read TGCGCCAGCAGTGTGGCGGGGGGCCGGGAGACCCAGTACTTC.